This passage covers 32 T cell receptor beta chains from one sample sequenced in a study of control samples from healthy donors and cancer patients (dated by TCRdb to 2020 to 2022). Library preparation used the immunoSEQ multiplex PCR assay. Held by TCRdb, this immuneACCESS table contains in-frame sequences only and omits some clones. Under half of the omission traces to an unresolved V gene where checked; the cause of the rest is unknown. The sample profile shows 130,000 to 150,000 clones; 80% to 90% of them were found once. 8.7% of the sample goes to the ten largest clones. Material: blood. The receptor source for this set is a woman in her thirties in good health.

CDR3 sequence (DNA): TGTGCCAGCACGACTGACAGGGGCCTGTACACAGATACGCAGTATTTT. Residues: CASTTDRGLYTDTQYF. The chain recombines TRBV28 with TRBJ2-3; TRBD1 agrees at 8 bases. The CDR3 contains 16 residues. J lost 2 bases, V lost 7 bases, and 11 bases had no gene match. CDR1 and CDR2 from the germline V gene are MDHEN and SYDVKM.

The chain is built from TRBV9 and TRBJ1-6; 9 bases are a match to TRBD1. The CDR3 is 17 amino acids. The germline CDR1 and CDR2 sequences are SGDLS and YYNGEE. Losses at the gene ends were 4 bases for V and 3 bases for J; bases not matched to a gene: 8. CDR3 amino acids: CASSPQTGGIYNSPLHF. The CDR3 DNA is TGTGCCAGCAGCCCCCAGACAGGGGGGATCTATAATTCACCCCTCCACTTT.

This sequence joins TRBV30 and TRBJ1-1; TRBD1 matches 7 bases. This CDR3 contains 10 residues. V shed 2 bases and J 12 bases; nucleotides not matched to a gene: 3. Germline V gives CDR1 GTSNPN, CDR2 SVGIG (reference sequence). The CDR3 sequence: CAWSLGQTFF. CDR3 nucleotides: TGTGCCTGGAGTCTGGGACAGACTTTCTTT.

This clone was observed once. The genes are TRBV30 and TRBJ1-5, with 7 bases fitting TRBD1. Germline CDR1 reads GTSNPN; CDR2 reads SVGIG (reference sequence). J gave up 6 bases and V 0 bases, and 2 bases lay outside the gene matches. There are 13 residues in the CDR3. The CDR3 reads CAWSVSGGQPQHF. The CDR3 coding sequence is TGTGCCTGGAGTGTGTCAGGGGGTCAGCCCCAGCATTTT.

The rearrangement uses TRBV9 and TRBJ2-3, with TRBD2 matching 12 bases. The ends lost 3 bases at V and 7 bases at J; junction bases unmatched: 6. The CDR3 is made up of 15 amino acids. The V gene's germline CDR1 is SGDLS and CDR2 YYNGEE. The CDR3 DNA sequence: TGTGCCAGCAGCGAAGAACTAGCGGGAGGAAATACGCAGTATTTT. Amino acid sequence: CASSEELAGGNTQYF.

The gene calls are TRBV29-1 and TRBJ1-4, with D unresolved. Germline CDR1 is SQVTM and CDR2 is ANQGSEA. Trimming took off 5 bases at V and 5 bases at J, with 12 bases between the two ends. This CDR3 contains 13 residues. CDR3 region: CSVIRRENEKLFF. In DNA form, the CDR3 reads TGCAGCGTTATTCGACGGGAGAATGAAAAACTGTTTTTT.

V is TRBV7-6 and J is TRBJ1-3; D is uncertain. Germline V lookup: CDR1 SGHVS, CDR2 FNYEAQ. V gave up 3 bases and J gave up 0 bases, with 6 bases separating them. This CDR3 spans 14 amino acids. CDR3 protein: CASSLPSSGNTIYF. CDR3 bases: TGTGCCAGCAGCTTGCCTTCCTCTGGAAACACCATATATTTT.

This clone was recorded only once. The chain carries TRBV7-9 and TRBJ2-2; possible D gene TRBD1, 5 bases. Per germline, CDR1 SEHNR and CDR2 FQNEAQ (reference sequence). V dropped 0 bases and J dropped 3 bases, with 8 bases sitting between them. CDR3 length: 15 residues. The CDR3: CASSLAFRDTGELFF. In nucleotides, the CDR3 is TGTGCCAGCAGCTTAGCGTTCAGGGACACCGGGGAGCTGTTTTTT.

The chain combines TRBV2 with TRBJ1-4; TRBD1 agrees at 8 bases. CDR3 length equals 16 residues. Germline V gives CDR1 SNHLY, CDR2 FYNNEI. V was pared by 5 bases and J by 0 bases, with 5 bases of the junction left unmatched. CDR3 DNA: TGTGCCAGCAGTAGACAGGGGCGTGCAACTAATGAAAAACTGTTTTTT. Residues: CASSRQGRATNEKLFF.

This sequence joins TRBV11-3 and TRBJ2-3; TRBD1 aligns across 8 bases. V was pared by 3 bases and J by 5 bases, with 7 bases of the junction left unmatched. Germline V gene lookup returns CDR1 SGHNT and CDR2 YENEEA. This CDR3 has 15 amino acids. CDR3 sequence: CASSFRTGQGDTQYF. CDR3 DNA sequence: TGTGCCAGCAGCTTCCGGACAGGGCAGGGAGATACGCAGTATTTT.

This chain links TRBV30 with TRBJ1-2; D gene uncertain. The CDR3 consists of 12 residues. The germline CDR1 and CDR2 sequences are GTSNPN and SVGIG (reference sequence). Trimming took 4 bases from V and 5 from J, leaving 11 bases between them. CDR3 sequence: CAWKPDSYGYTF. Written as DNA, the CDR3 is TGTGCCTGGAAACCCGACTCATATGGCTACACCTTC.

The V and J genes are TRBV2 and TRBJ2-5, with 9 bases matching TRBD2. Germline assignment: CDR1 SNHLY and CDR2 FYNNEI. V was clipped by 3 bases and J by 5 bases; unmatched bases: 4. This CDR3 is built from 14 residues. The CDR3 region has the DNA TGTGCCAGCAGTGACCCTAGCGGGACCGAGACCCAGTACTTC. It yields the protein CASSDPSGTETQYF.

This chain links TRBV27 with TRBJ1-2; possibly TRBD1 for D (5 bases). CDR3 length: 15 amino acids. The germline gives CDR1 MNHEY, CDR2 SMNVEV (reference sequence). Trimming took off 3 bases at V and 2 bases at J, with 13 bases between the two ends. This CDR3 is CASSFGRGGNYGYTF. The CDR3 DNA reads as TGTGCCAGCAGTTTTGGTCGGGGCGGGAACTATGGCTACACCTTC.

The chain employs TRBV25-1 and TRBJ1-2; TRBD1 is a possible D gene (5 bases). The V gene lost 5 bases and the J gene lost 4 bases, with 14 bases spanning the gap. This CDR3 contains 14 residues. CDR1 is MGHDK and CDR2 is SYGVNS in the germline V gene. The CDR3: CASSPNGGSYGYTF. The CDR3, as DNA: TGTGCCAGCAGTCCCAATGGGGGGAGCTATGGCTACACCTTC.

The chain links TRBV28 to TRBJ2-2; 10 bases match TRBD1. Germline assignment: CDR1 MDHEN and CDR2 SYDVKM. This CDR3 is 16 amino acids long. The junction had 8 bases not matched to a gene; V was cut back by 5 bases and J by 5 bases. As DNA, the CDR3 is TGTGCCAGCAGTGAAGGCGACAGGGGGCTTACCGGGGAGCTGTTTTTT. Residues: CASSEGDRGLTGELFF.

The rearrangement joins TRBV2 to TRBJ2-4; D ambiguous. From germline, CDR1 is SNHLY and CDR2 FYNNEI. V was pared by 4 bases and J by 8 bases, with 12 bases between. The CDR3 runs to 13 residues. CDR3: CASSGLGLDIQYF. The CDR3 bases are TGTGCCAGCAGTGGGCTGGGTCTAGACATTCAGTACTTC.

The genes are TRBV15 and TRBJ1-2; no clear D gene. V dropped 4 bases and J dropped 3 bases, with 6 bases sitting between them. Germline V gene lookup returns CDR1 LNHNV and CDR2 YYDKDF (reference sequence). The CDR3 runs to 12 residues. The chain's CDR3 is CATSISDYGYTF. The CDR3 nucleotides read TGTGCCACCAGCATCTCAGACTATGGCTACACCTTC.

The V call is TRBV5-8, the J call TRBJ2-5; TRBD2 matches 13 bases. The germline CDR1 and CDR2 sequences are SGHTS and YDEGEE. V lost 0 bases to trimming and J lost 2 bases; unmatched junction nucleotides: 4. The CDR3 is made up of 17 amino acids. The CDR3 loop reads CASSLVGTSGIQETQYF. As DNA, the CDR3 is TGTGCCAGCAGCTTGGTCGGGACTAGCGGGATACAAGAGACCCAGTACTTC.

This chain joins TRBV19 and TRBJ1-1; D may be TRBD1 (6 bases). Between the trimmed V and J ends, which lost 2 bases and 4 bases, there was a span of 17 bases. CDR3 size: 16 residues. Germline V gene data show CDR1 as LNHDA and CDR2 as SQIVND (reference sequence). This chain's CDR3 is CASSIPRRGDGTEAFF. In DNA form, the CDR3 reads TGTGCCAGTAGTATACCGAGGAGGGGGGATGGCACTGAAGCTTTCTTT.

The rearrangement uses TRBV7-2 and TRBJ2-5; the D gene is possibly TRBD1 (5 bases). The CDR3 is 14 amino acids. From germline, CDR1 is SGHTA and CDR2 FQGNSA. With 8 bases removed from V and 5 bases from J, the gap between germline ends came to 18 bases. CDR3 sequence: CASGRGLGVETQYF. The CDR3 nucleotides are TGTGCCAGCGGACGTGGGTTAGGGGTTGAGACCCAGTACTTC.

This clone was seen just once. The chain employs TRBV12-3 or TRBV12-4 and TRBJ1-3, with no clear D. The CDR3 sequence is 12 residues long. V lost 2 bases and J lost 6, with 5 bases in between. The CDR3 here is CASSLLPNTIYF. Here the CDR3 DNA reads TGTGCCAGCAGTTTATTACCAAACACCATATATTTT.

The V call is TRBV11-2, the J call TRBJ2-3; unclear D gene. Trimming cost V 1 base and J 5 bases, with 13 bases left between them. Germline V lookup: CDR1 SGHAT, CDR2 FQNNGV. The CDR3 is 15 amino acids. The CDR3 is CASSLGLGSGDTQYF. The CDR3 DNA reads TGTGCCAGCAGCTTAGGTCTGGGGTCGGGAGATACGCAGTATTTT.

V usage is TRBV5-1 and J usage is TRBJ2-2, with a tentative D call TRBD1 (6 bases). Looked up from germline, CDR1 is SGHRS and CDR2 is YFSETQ. Trimming took 5 bases from V and 6 from J, leaving 17 bases between them. The CDR3 is made up of 15 amino acids. The CDR3 DNA sequence: TGCGCCAGCAGTTTACTTCAGGGGTCGGCCGGGGAGCTGTTTTTT. The encoded protein is CASSLLQGSAGELFF.

J is TRBJ1-6 and V is TRBV30; 9 bases match TRBD1. Germline-derived CDR1 and CDR2 are GTSNPN and SVGIG (reference sequence). This CDR3 comprises 16 residues. J gave up 4 bases and V 5 bases, and 9 bases lay outside the gene matches. The CDR3 DNA sequence: TGTGCCTGGGTGCGACAGGGACAGGGTTATAATTCACCCCTCCACTTT. Protein sequence: CAWVRQGQGYNSPLHF.

The chain links TRBV5-4 to TRBJ2-1, with D tentatively TRBD1 (6 bases). The CDR3 totals 15 residues. Trimming pared 2 bases from V and 7 bases from J, leaving 16 bases between. The germline CDR1 and CDR2 sequences are SGHNT and YYREEE (reference sequence). CDR3: CASSLGHRVLNEQFF. CDR3 in DNA: TGTGCCAGCAGCTTAGGGCACAGGGTATTGAATGAGCAGTTCTTC.

V and J are TRBV10-3 and TRBJ2-7; possibly TRBD1 or TRBD2 for D (5 bases each). The CDR3 contains 17 residues. V gave up 0 bases and J gave up 3 bases, with 18 bases separating them. Per the germline V gene, CDR1 is ENHRY and CDR2 is SYGVKD. The CDR3 loop is CAISESTTGHFRYEQYF. The CDR3, as DNA: TGTGCCATCAGTGAGTCGACTACGGGGCATTTTCGCTACGAGCAGTACTTC.

The rearrangement joins TRBV5-4 to TRBJ2-1, with D unresolved. The V end lost 1 base, the J end lost 2 bases, and 13 bases lay between the germline ends. Germline CDR1 and CDR2: SGHNT and YYREEE (reference sequence). This CDR3 is built from 16 residues. The CDR3 spells CASSLSLVKAYNEQFF. The DNA of the CDR3 is TGTGCCAGCAGCTTGAGCCTAGTGAAGGCCTACAATGAGCAGTTCTTC.

The J gene is TRBJ1-2, the V gene TRBV6-5; a weak D match, TRBD1 (6 bases). Trimming cost V 6 bases and J 8 bases, with 19 bases left between them. The CDR3 runs to 14 residues. Germline V CDR1 and CDR2: MNHEY, SVGAGI. CDR3 sequence: CASRARGRGFGYTF. CDR3 nucleotide sequence: TGTGCCAGCAGGGCCCGGGGCAGGGGATTCGGCTACACCTTC.

This chain joins TRBV7-8 and TRBJ2-7, with 7 bases aligning to TRBD1. Losses at the gene ends were 5 bases for V and 0 bases for J; bases not matched to a gene: 10. This CDR3 has 16 amino acids. The germline CDR1 and CDR2 sequences are SGHVS and FQNEAQ. CDR3 sequence: CASSAYRGPSSYEQYF. CDR3 DNA: TGTGCCAGCAGCGCTTACAGGGGTCCAAGCTCCTACGAGCAGTACTTC.

The chain carries TRBV30 and TRBJ1-1; D is undetermined. CDR1 is GTSNPN and CDR2 is SVGIG in the germline V gene (reference sequence). The CDR3 spans 13 residues. With 0 bases removed from V and 3 bases from J, the gap between germline ends came to 8 bases. CDR3 DNA: TGTGCCTGGAGTGTTGGGCGGGACACTGAAGCTTTCTTT. This sequence encodes CAWSVGRDTEAFF.

This chain uses TRBV11-2 with TRBJ1-2; TRBD1 aligns across 8 bases. Germline CDR1 reads SGHAT; CDR2 reads FQNNGV. CDR3 length equals 14 residues. Unmatched junction bases numbered 5, after V lost 4 bases and J lost 4 bases. The CDR3 sequence is CASSSGQGLYGYTF. The CDR3 bases are TGTGCCAGCAGCTCAGGACAGGGACTCTATGGCTACACCTTC.

This rearrangement joins TRBV27 to TRBJ2-1, with TRBD2 identical over 7 bases. CDR1 MNHEY and CDR2 SMNVEV come from the germline V gene (reference sequence). The CDR3 contains 18 residues. Germline trimming cut 6 bases from V and 3 bases from J; bases unmatched to any gene: 17. CDR3 nucleotides: TGTGCCAGCAGCAGTTTCCTCACCCCTAGCGGAAACTACAATGAGCAGTTCTTC. Encoded protein: CASSSFLTPSGNYNEQFF.